These 18 T cell receptor beta chains share one sample of origin, sequenced in a study of blood T cell repertoires in COVID-19. Produced via immunoSEQ multiplex PCR; TCRdb's table is partial and in-frame only. The sample has nearly 200,000 clones, 70% to 90% seen once; the top ten hold 0.7% to 0.95%. Source material: peripheral blood. The receptor source for this set is a woman in her 70s with acute or convalescent COVID-19.

This clone was seen just once. The genes are TRBV6-6 and TRBJ2-2; D is undetermined. The CDR3 extends over 15 amino acids. V was shortened by 6 bases and J by 0 bases, with 11 bases between the two germline ends. CDR1 is MNHNY and CDR2 is SVGAGI in the germline V gene (reference sequence). DNA for the CDR3: TGTGCCAGCAGCTCGGGTCGGGCGAACACCGGGGAGCTGTTTTTT. It yields the protein CASSSGRANTGELFF.

The genes are TRBV12-5 and TRBJ1-2; no clear D. Germline-derived CDR1 and CDR2 are LGHNT and FRNRAP. Trimming cost V 6 bases and J 4 bases, with 6 bases left between them. The CDR3 covers 11 residues. The CDR3: CASGAGYGYTF. The CDR3 nucleotides are TGTGCTAGTGGGGCAGGCTATGGCTACACCTTC.

The genes are TRBV7-3 and TRBJ1-2, with 12 nucleotides matching TRBD1. Per the germline V gene, CDR1 is SGHTA and CDR2 is FQGTGA. The V gene end was trimmed by 1 base and the J gene end by 7 bases; junction bases not matched to a gene: 7. This CDR3 has 16 amino acids. The CDR3 loop is CASSLMGQGARGGYTF. The CDR3, as DNA: TGTGCCAGCAGCTTAATGGGACAGGGGGCGCGCGGTGGCTACACCTTC.

V and J are TRBV2 and TRBJ2-5, with a weak D call TRBD1 (6 bases). The germline CDR1 and CDR2 sequences are SNHLY and FYNNEI. The CDR3 runs to 13 residues. Trimming removed 5 bases at V and 5 bases at J, with 12 bases between. The CDR3 loop reads CASSSRGGETQYF. CDR3 nucleotides: TGTGCCAGCAGTTCCAGGGGTGGGGAGACCCAGTACTTC.

This clone was observed once. The chain carries TRBV6-5 and TRBJ2-7, with D perhaps TRBD1 (6 bases). The CDR3 is made up of 13 amino acids. Germline CDR1 is MNHEY and CDR2 is SVGAGI. The V end lost 6 bases, the J end lost 2 bases, and 11 bases lay between the germline ends. CDR3 in amino acids: CASSSDRAYEQYF. The CDR3 coding sequence is TGTGCCAGCAGCTCGGACAGAGCCTACGAGCAGTACTTC.

This clone showed up just once. This rearrangement joins TRBV28 to TRBJ1-5; D might be TRBD1 (5 bases). CDR3 size: 15 residues. V lost 3 bases to trimming and J lost 2 bases, with 11 bases between them. Germline V gene lookup returns CDR1 MDHEN and CDR2 SYDVKM. The chain's CDR3 is CASSLGGGGNQPQHF. Here the CDR3 DNA reads TGTGCCAGCAGTTTGGGGGGAGGGGGCAATCAGCCCCAGCATTTT.

The V call is TRBV18, the J call TRBJ1-4; weak D call: TRBD1 (6 bases). V was shortened by 2 bases and J by 8 bases, with 15 bases between the two germline ends. This CDR3 comprises 15 residues. Looked up from germline, CDR1 is KGHSH and CDR2 is LQKENI. The CDR3 loop is CASSPVPQGGEKLFF. The DNA of the CDR3 is TGTGCCAGCTCACCAGTCCCACAGGGAGGGGAAAAACTGTTTTTT.

The rearrangement uses TRBV10-2 and TRBJ1-1, with a possible D match to TRBD1 (5 bases). The germline V gene encodes CDR1 WSHSY and CDR2 SAAADI. Trimming pared 6 bases from V and 2 bases from J, leaving 13 bases between. There are 14 residues in the CDR3. In nucleotides, the CDR3 is TGCGCCAGCAGGGGGGAGGGGTTTAACACTGAAGCTTTCTTT. This gives the protein CASRGEGFNTEAFF.

V gene TRBV5-7 combines with J gene TRBJ1-2; 7 nucleotides match TRBD1. TRBV5-7 is an ORF, and what it does is uncertain. Trimming took 4 bases from V and 3 from J; bases not matched to a gene: 0. This CDR3 region has 12 residues. The CDR3 sequence: CASSDRDYGYTF. CDR3 in DNA: TGTGCCAGCAGCGACAGGGACTATGGCTACACCTTC.

This clone was recorded once. V gene TRBV5-1 combines with J gene TRBJ1-2, with TRBD1 matching 9 bases. Germline values: CDR1 SGHRS, CDR2 YFSETQ. This CDR3 has 14 residues. V lost 3 bases and J lost 5; bases outside the gene matches: 5. The CDR3 nucleotides read TGCGCCAGCAGCTGGACCGGACAGGGGTATGGCTACACCTTC. Amino acid sequence: CASSWTGQGYGYTF.

Points on this clone: The junction differs from germline at one of its ends, possibly a read error. This chain uses TRBV12-3 or TRBV12-4 with TRBJ1-3, with no clear D. The CDR3 is 12 residues long. In nucleotides, the CDR3 is TGTGCCAGCAGTTTTTATGGAGACACCATATATTTT. Translation gives CASSFYGDTIYF.

Sample share makes this clone medium-sized (0.01 to 0.1%). The rearrangement joins TRBV28 to TRBJ1-6; TRBD1 matches at 10 bases. Per germline, CDR1 MDHEN and CDR2 SYDVKM. V lost 6 bases and J lost 6; bases outside the gene matches: 11. The CDR3 has 17 residues. CDR3 in amino acids: CASRLSPRDRGNSPLHF. In nucleotides, the CDR3 is TGTGCCAGCAGGTTGAGCCCCCGGGACAGGGGTAATTCACCCCTCCACTTT.

The chain couples TRBV7-9 to TRBJ2-5; D unresolved. The V gene's germline CDR1 is SEHNR and CDR2 FQNEAQ (reference sequence). Between the trimmed V and J ends, which lost 4 bases and 5 bases, there was a span of 8 bases. The CDR3 is 12 residues long. CDR3 residues: CASSSPGETQYF. For the CDR3, the DNA is TGTGCCAGCAGCTCGCCCGGGGAGACCCAGTACTTC. Complete variable domain (other parts from reference TRBV7-9 and TRBJ2-5): DTGVSQNPRHKITKRGQNVTFRCDPISEHNRLYWYRQTLGQGPEFLTYFQNEAQLEKSRLLSDRFSAERPKGSFSTLEIQRTEQGDSAMYLCASSSPGETQYFGPGTRLLVL.

The gene calls are TRBV3-1 (or the pseudogene TRBV3-2) and TRBJ2-3; D not resolved. This CDR3 is built from 12 residues. V lost 5 bases to trimming and J lost 5 bases, with 8 bases between them. Germline lookup yields CDR1 LGHDT and CDR2 YNNKEL (reference sequence). CDR3 residues: CASSRAGDTQYF. In DNA form, the CDR3 reads TGTGCCAGCAGCAGAGCTGGAGATACGCAGTATTTT.

This chain links TRBV10-3 with TRBJ2-7; maybe TRBD2 (6 bases). CDR3 length equals 14 residues. Germline V lookup: CDR1 ENHRY, CDR2 SYGVKD. Trimming took 11 bases from V and 1 from J, leaving 18 bases between them. CDR3 DNA: TGTGCCTCGCGGGACCGCGCTGAGTCCTACGAGCAGTACTTC. This translates into CASRDRAESYEQYF.

The chain has TRBV5-1 and TRBJ1-6; perhaps TRBD1 as D (6 bases). Trimming stripped 7 bases from V and 10 bases from J, with 18 bases between. Germline V gene lookup returns CDR1 SGHRS and CDR2 YFSETQ. The CDR3 extends over 14 amino acids. This CDR3 reads CASRQGLWDSPLHF. CDR3 nucleotides: TGCGCCAGCCGGCAGGGGCTATGGGACTCACCCCTCCACTTT.

The gene calls are TRBV24-1 and TRBJ2-5; 11 bases agree with TRBD2. V lost 3 bases and J lost 9; bases outside the gene matches: 8. This CDR3 region has 15 residues. Germline V lookup: CDR1 KGHDR, CDR2 SFDVKD. CDR3 protein: CATSDASSGGQPQYF. CDR3 DNA: TGTGCCACCAGTGATGCTTCTAGCGGGGGGCAACCCCAGTACTTC.

V usage is TRBV20-1 and J usage is TRBJ2-7, with TRBD1 as a possible D gene (6 bases). The CDR3 sequence is 11 residues long. Germline loops: CDR1 DFQATT, CDR2 SNEGSKA (reference sequence). Trimming pared 5 bases from V and 6 bases from J, leaving 11 bases between. CDR3 amino acids: CSARQATEQYF. In nucleotides, the CDR3 is TGCAGTGCTCGACAGGCTACCGAGCAGTACTTC.